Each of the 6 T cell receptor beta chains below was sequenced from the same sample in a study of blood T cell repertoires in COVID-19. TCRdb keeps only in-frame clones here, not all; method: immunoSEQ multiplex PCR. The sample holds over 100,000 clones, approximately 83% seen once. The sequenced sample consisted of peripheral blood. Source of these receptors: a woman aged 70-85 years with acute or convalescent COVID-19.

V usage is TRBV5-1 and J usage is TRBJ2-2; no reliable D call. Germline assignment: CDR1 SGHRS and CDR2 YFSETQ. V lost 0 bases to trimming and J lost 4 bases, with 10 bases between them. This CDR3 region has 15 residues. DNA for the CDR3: TGCGCCAGCAGCTTGGGCCCTCTAGGCACCGGGGAGCTGTTTTTT. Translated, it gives CASSLGPLGTGELFF.

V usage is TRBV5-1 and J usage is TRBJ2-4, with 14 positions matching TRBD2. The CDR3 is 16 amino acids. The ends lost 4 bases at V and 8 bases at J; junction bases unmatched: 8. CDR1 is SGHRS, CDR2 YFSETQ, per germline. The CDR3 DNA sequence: TGCGCCAGCAGCCCGGGACTAGCGGGGGCCGGGGACATTCAGTACTTC. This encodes CASSPGLAGAGDIQYF.

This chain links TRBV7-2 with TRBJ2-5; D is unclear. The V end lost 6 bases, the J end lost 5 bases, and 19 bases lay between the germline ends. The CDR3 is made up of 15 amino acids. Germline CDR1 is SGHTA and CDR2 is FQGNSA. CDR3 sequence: CASSQTLDRAETQYF. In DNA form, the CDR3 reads TGTGCCAGCAGTCAGACGCTAGACCGTGCGGAGACCCAGTACTTC.

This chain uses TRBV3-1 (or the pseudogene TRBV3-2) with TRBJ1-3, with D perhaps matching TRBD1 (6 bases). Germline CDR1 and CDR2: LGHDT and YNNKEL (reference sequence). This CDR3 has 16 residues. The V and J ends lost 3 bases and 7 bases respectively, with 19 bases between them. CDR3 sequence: CASSHGRGGPRNTIYF. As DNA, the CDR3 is TGTGCCAGCAGCCATGGAAGGGGGGGACCTAGGAACACCATATATTTT.

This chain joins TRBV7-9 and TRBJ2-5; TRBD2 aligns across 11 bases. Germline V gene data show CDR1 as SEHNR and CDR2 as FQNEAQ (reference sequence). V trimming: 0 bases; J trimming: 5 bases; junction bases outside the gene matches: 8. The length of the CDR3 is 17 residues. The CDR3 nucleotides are TGTGCCAGCAGCTTAGCGGGGACTAGCGGTGGTCTGGAGACCCAGTACTTC. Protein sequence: CASSLAGTSGGLETQYF.

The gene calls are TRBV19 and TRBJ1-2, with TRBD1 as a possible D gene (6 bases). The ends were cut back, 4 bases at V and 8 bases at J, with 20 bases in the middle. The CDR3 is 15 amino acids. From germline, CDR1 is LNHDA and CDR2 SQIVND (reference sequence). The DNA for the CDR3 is TGTGCCAGTAGTAAGGGGGACGGTGTTGTTGGGGGCTACACCTTC. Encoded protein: CASSKGDGVVGGYTF.